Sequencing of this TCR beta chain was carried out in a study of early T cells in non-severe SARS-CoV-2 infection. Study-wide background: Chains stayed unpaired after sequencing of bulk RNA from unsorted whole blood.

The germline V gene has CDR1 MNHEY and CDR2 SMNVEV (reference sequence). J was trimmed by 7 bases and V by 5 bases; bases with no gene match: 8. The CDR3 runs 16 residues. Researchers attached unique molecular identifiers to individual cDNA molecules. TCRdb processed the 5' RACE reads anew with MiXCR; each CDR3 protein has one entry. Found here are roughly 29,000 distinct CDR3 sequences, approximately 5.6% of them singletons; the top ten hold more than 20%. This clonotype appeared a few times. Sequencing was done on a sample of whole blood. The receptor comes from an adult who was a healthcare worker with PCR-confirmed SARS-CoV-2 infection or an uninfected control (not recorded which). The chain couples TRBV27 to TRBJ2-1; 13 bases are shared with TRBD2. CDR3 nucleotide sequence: TGTGCCAGCAGTCACCGACTAGCGGGAGGATGGAATGAGCAGTTCTTC. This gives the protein CASSHRLAGGWNEQFF.